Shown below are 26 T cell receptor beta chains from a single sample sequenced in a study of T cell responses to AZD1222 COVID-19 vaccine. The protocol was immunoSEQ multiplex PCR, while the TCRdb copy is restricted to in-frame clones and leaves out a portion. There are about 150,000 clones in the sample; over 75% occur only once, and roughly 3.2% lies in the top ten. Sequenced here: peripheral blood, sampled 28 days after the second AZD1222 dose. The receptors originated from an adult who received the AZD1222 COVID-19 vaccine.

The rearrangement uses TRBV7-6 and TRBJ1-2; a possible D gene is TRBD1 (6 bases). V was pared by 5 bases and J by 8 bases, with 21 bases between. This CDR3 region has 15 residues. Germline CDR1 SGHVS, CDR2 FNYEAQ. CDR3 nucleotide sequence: TGTGCCAGCAGCCCCAGGGCAGGGGCGACTGGCGGCTACACCTTC. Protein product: CASSPRAGATGGYTF.

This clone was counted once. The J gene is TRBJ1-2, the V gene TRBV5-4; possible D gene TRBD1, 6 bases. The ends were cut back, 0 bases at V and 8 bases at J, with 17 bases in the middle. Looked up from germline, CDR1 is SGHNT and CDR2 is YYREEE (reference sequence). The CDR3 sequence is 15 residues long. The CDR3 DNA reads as TGTGCCAGCAGCTTGGATGTCGCGGGGGCGCGAGGCTACACCTTC. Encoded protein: CASSLDVAGARGYTF.

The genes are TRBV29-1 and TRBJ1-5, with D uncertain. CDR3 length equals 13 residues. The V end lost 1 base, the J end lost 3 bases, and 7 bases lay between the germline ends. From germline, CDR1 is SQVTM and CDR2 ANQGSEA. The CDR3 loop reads CSVEGGINQPQHF. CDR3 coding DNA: TGCAGCGTTGAAGGAGGGATCAATCAGCCCCAGCATTTT.

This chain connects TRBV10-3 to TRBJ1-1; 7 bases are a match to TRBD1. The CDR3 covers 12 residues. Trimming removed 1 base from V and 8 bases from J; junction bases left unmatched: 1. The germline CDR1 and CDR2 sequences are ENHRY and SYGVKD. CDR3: CAISEWGQEAFF. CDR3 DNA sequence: TGTGCCATCAGTGAGTGGGGACAGGAAGCTTTCTTT.

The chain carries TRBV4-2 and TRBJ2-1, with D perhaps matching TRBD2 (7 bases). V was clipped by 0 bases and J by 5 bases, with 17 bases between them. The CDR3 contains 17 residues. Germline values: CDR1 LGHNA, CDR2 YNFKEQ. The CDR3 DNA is TGTGCCAGCAGCCAAGATGGAGGAGGGGGAGGGGACAATGAGCAGTTCTTC. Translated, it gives CASSQDGGGGGDNEQFF.

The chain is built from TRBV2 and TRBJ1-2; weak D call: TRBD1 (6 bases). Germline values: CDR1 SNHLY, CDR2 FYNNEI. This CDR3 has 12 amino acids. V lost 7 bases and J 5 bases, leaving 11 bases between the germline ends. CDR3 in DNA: TGTGCCAGCAAACCAGGGGTATATGGCTACACCTTC. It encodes CASKPGVYGYTF.

CDR3 loop: CASRPDGGRKYEQYF. CDR3 bases: TGCGCCAGCAGGCCGGATGGCGGGAGGAAGTACGAGCAGTACTTC. The chain recombines TRBV5-1 with TRBJ2-7, with 8 bases identical to TRBD2. Germline V gene data show CDR1 as SGHRS and CDR2 as YFSETQ. CDR3 size: 15 residues. The V segment lost 5 bases and the J segment 4 bases; nucleotides outside the gene matches: 11.

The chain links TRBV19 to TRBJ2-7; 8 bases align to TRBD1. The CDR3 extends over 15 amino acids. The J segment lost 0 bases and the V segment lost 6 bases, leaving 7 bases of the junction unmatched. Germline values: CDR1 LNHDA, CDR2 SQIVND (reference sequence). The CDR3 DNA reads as TGTGCCAGTAGCAAAGGACAGGGCTACTCCTACGAGCAGTACTTC. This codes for CASSKGQGYSYEQYF.

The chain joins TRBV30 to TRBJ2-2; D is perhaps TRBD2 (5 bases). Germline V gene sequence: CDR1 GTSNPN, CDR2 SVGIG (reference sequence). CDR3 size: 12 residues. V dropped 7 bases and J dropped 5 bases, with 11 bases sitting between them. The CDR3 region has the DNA TGTGCCTCCTTCCCGGGGACCGGGGAGCTGTTTTTT. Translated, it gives CASFPGTGELFF.

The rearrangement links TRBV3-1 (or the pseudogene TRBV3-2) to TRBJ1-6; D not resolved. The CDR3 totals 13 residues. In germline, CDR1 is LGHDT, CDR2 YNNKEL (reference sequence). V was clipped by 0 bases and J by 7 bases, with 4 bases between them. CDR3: CASSQESNSPLHF. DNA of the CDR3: TGTGCCAGCAGCCAAGAGTCAAATTCACCCCTCCACTTT.

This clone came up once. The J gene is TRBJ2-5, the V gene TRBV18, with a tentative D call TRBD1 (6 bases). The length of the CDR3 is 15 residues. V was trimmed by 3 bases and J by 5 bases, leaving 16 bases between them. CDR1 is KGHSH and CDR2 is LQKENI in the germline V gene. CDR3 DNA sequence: TGTGCCAGCTCACCTTTACAGGGAGTATGGGAGACCCAGTACTTC. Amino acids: CASSPLQGVWETQYF.

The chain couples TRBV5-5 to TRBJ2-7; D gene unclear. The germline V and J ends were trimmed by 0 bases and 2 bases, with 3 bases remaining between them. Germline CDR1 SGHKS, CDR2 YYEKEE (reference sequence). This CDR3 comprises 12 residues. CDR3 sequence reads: CASSLDAYEQYF. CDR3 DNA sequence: TGTGCCAGCAGCTTGGACGCCTACGAGCAGTACTTC.

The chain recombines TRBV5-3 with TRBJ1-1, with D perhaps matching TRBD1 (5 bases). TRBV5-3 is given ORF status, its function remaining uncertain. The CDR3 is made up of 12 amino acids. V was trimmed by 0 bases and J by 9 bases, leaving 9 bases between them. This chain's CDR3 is CARSLVAGQAFF. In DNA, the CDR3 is TGTGCCAGAAGCTTGGTGGCAGGGCAAGCTTTCTTT.

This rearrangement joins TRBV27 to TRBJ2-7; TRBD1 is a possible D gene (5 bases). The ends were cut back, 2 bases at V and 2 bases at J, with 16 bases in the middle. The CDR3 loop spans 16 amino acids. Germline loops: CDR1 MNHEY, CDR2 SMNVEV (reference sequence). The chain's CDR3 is CASSLVQGAATYEQYF. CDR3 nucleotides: TGTGCCAGCAGTTTAGTGCAAGGGGCCGCGACCTACGAGCAGTACTTC.

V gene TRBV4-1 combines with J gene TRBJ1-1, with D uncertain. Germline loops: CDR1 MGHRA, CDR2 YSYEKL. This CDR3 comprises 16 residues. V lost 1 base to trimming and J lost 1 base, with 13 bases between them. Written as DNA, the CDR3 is TGCGCCAGCAGCCAAGCCGGGCGGGCGGGGAACACTGAAGCTTTCTTT. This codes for CASSQAGRAGNTEAFF.

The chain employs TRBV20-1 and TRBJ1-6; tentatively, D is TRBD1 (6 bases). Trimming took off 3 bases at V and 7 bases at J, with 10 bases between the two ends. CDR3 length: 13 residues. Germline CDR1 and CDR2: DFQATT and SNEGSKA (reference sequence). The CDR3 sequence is CSASTGRNSPLHF. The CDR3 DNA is TGCAGTGCTAGTACAGGGCGGAATTCACCCCTCCACTTT.

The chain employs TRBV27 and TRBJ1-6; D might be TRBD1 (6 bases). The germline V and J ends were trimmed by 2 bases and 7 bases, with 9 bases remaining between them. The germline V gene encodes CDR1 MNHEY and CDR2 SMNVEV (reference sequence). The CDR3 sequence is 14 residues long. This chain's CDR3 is CASSLPQGNSPLHF. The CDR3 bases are TGTGCCAGCAGTTTACCGCAGGGGAATTCACCCCTCCACTTT.

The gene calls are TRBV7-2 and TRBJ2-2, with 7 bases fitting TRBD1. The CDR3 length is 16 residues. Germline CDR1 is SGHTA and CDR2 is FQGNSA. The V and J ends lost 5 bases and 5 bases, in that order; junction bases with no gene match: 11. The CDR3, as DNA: TGTGCCAGCAGCCCAGCCGGGACAGTTAGAACCGGGGAGCTGTTTTTT. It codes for CASSPAGTVRTGELFF.

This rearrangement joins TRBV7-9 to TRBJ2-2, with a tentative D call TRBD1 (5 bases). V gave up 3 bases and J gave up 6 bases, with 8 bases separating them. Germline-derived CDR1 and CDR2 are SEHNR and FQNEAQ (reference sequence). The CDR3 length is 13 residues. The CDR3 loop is CASSFEGAGELFF. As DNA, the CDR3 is TGTGCCAGCAGCTTTGAAGGGGCCGGGGAGCTGTTTTTT.

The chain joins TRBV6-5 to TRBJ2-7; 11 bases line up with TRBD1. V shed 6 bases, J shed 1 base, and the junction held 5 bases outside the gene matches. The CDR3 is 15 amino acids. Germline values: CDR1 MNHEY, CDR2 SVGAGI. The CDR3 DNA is TGTGCCAGCAGCTCCGGGACAGGGGGGTCCTACGAGCAGTACTTC. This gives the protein CASSSGTGGSYEQYF.

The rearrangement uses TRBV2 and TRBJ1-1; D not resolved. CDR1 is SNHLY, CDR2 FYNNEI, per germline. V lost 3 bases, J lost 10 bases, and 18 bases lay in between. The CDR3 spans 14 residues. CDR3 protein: CASSETAGPKGAFF. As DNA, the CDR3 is TGTGCCAGCAGTGAGACGGCGGGTCCTAAAGGAGCTTTCTTT.

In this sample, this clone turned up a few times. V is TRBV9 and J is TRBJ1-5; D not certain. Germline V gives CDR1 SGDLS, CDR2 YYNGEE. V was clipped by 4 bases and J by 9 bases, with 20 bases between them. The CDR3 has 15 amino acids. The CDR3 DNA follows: TGTGCCAGCAGCCCCGGGAACGACGGCCGTTCGCCCCAGCATTTT. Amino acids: CASSPGNDGRSPQHF.

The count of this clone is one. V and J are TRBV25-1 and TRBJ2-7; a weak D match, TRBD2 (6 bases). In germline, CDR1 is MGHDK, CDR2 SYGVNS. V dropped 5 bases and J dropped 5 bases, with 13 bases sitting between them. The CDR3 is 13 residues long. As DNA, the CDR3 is TGTGCCAGCAGTCCGCAGGGAGGCCACGAGCAGTACTTC. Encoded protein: CASSPQGGHEQYF.

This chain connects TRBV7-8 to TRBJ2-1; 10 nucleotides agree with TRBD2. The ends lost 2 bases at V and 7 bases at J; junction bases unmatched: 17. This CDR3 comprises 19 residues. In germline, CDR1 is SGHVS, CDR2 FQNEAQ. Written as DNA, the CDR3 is TGTGCCAGCAGCTTAAGGCTAGCGGGAGCCGGGATGACGGTGAATGAGCAGTTCTTC. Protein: CASSLRLAGAGMTVNEQFF.

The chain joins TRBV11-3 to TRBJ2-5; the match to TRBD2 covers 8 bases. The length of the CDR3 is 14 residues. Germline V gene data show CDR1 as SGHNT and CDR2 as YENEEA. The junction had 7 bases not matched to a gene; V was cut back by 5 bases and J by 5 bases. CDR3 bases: TGTGCCAGCAGCGTGAGCGGGAGTGACGAGACCCAGTACTTC. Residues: CASSVSGSDETQYF. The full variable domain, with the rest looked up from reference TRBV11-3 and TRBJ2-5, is EAGVVQSPRYKIIEKKQPVAFWCNPISGHNTLYWYLQNLGQGPELLIRYENEEAVDDSQLPKDRFSAERLKGVDSTLKIQPAELGDSAVYLCASSVSGSDETQYFGPGTRLLVL.

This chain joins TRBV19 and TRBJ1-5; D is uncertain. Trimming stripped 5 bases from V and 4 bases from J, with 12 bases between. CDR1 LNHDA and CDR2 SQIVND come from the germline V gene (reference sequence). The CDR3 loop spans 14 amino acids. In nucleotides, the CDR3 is TGTGCCAGTAGTCCCGGCCTCTTGAATCAGCCCCAGCATTTT. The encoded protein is CASSPGLLNQPQHF.